Listed below are T cell receptor beta chains from one sample, sequenced in a study of cytomegalovirus exposure and HLA in healthy donors. TCRdb's copy holds only in-frame clones and misses some; the assay was immunoSEQ multiplex PCR. Among around 200,000 clones listed, about 79% were seen once. The sample consisted of PBMCs. The receptors stem from a male donor in good health and CMV-seronegative. Each CDR3 is given with its conserved first and last residue. Fields, in order: D gene, J gene, V gene, clone size, CDR3 protein, CDR3 DNA. A D gene is named only where the DNA matches it firmly. Part of the rows lack a size; the others show once, few, many or a class for expanded clones.

. TRBJ2-2 TRBV4-3 . CASSQGRSTGELFF TGCGCCAGCAGCCAAGGGCGGAGCACCGGGGAGCTGTTTTTT
. TRBJ2-2 TRBV29-1 . CSVRDTLKEGTGELFF TGCAGCGTACGGGACACACTGAAAGAGGGCACCGGGGAGCTGTTTTTT
TRBD2 TRBJ2-2 TRBV5-4 . CASSHGGLAGAGELFF TGTGCCAGCAGCCACGGGGGACTAGCGGGTGCCGGGGAGCTGTTTTTT
. TRBJ2-1 TRBV7-2 once CASSLVISGLNEQFF TGTGCCAGCAGCTTAGTTATTAGCGGCCTCAATGAGCAGTTCTTC
. TRBJ1-1 TRBV6-1 . CASSNPMTVNTEAFF TGTGCCAGCAGTAATCCAATGACAGTGAACACTGAAGCTTTCTTT
TRBD2 TRBJ2-7 TRBV7-8 . CASSSLAGDSDYEQYF TGTGCCAGCAGCTCTTTAGCGGGGGATAGTGACTACGAGCAGTACTTC
TRBD1 TRBJ2-1 TRBV19 few CASSRGTGFSLRAEQFF TGTGCCAGTAGTAGGGGGACAGGCTTCTCCCTTAGGGCTGAGCAGTTCTTC
. TRBJ1-1 TRBV5-6 . CASSLHSTEAFF TGTGCCAGCAGCTTGCACAGCACTGAAGCTTTCTTT
. TRBJ1-2 TRBV7-2 . CASSLGGVGGYTF TGTGCCAGCAGCCTGGGGGGGGTCGGTGGCTACACCTTC
. TRBJ1-1 TRBV28 . CASSPQGYTEAFF TGTGCCAGCAGCCCCCAGGGGTACACTGAAGCTTTCTTT
. TRBJ2-2 TRBV6-4 . CASRTGANTGELFF TGTGCCAGCCGTACGGGGGCGAACACCGGGGAGCTGTTTTTT
TRBD1 TRBJ2-7 TRBV28 . CASSPGTDYEQYF TGTGCCAGCAGTCCCGGGACAGACTACGAGCAGTACTTC
TRBD2 TRBJ2-1 TRBV5-6 . CASSLELLSGRMHEQFF TGTGCCAGCAGCTTGGAGCTGCTTAGCGGGAGGATGCATGAGCAGTTCTTC
TRBD1 TRBJ1-4 TRBV4-1 . CASSQTGGPNEKLFF TGCGCCAGCAGCCAGACAGGGGGCCCTAATGAAAAACTGTTTTTT
TRBD1 TRBJ2-5 TRBV5-1 . CASSSPRGRGQETQYF TGCGCCAGCAGCTCCCCTCGGGGCAGGGGGCAAGAGACCCAGTACTTC
TRBD2 TRBJ2-5 TRBV19 . CASSFTSGRFQETQYF TGTGCCAGTAGTTTCACGAGCGGGAGGTTCCAAGAGACCCAGTACTTC
. TRBJ2-2 TRBV5-1 . CASSLSGRADTGELFF TGCGCCAGCAGCTTGTCAGGCAGAGCAGACACCGGGGAGCTGTTTTTT
TRBD1 TRBJ2-3 TRBV19 . CASSAPRQGLHTDTQYF TGTGCCAGTAGTGCCCCAAGACAGGGCCTCCACACAGATACGCAGTATTTT
. TRBJ1-2 TRBV27 . CASSSRGRYGYTF TGTGCCAGCAGTTCCCGGGGGAGGTACGGCTACACCTTC
TRBD1 TRBJ1-2 TRBV28 . CASSTGGGYGYTF TGTGCCAGCAGCACAGGGGGGGGCTATGGCTACACCTTC
. TRBJ2-2 TRBV7-3 . CASSSGNTGELFF TGTGCCAGCAGCTCGGGTAACACCGGGGAGCTGTTTTTT
. TRBJ1-4 TRBV28 . CASSLAPDRGEKLFF TGTGCCAGCAGTCTAGCCCCCGACCGAGGGGAAAAACTGTTTTTT
. TRBJ2-5 TRBV4-1 . CASSQDLRVVQYF TGCGCCAGCAGCCAAGATCTCAGGGTGGTGCAGTACTTC
TRBD1 TRBJ2-7 TRBV6-6 . CASRRPQGQSYEQYF TGTGCCAGCAGACGACCCCAGGGACAGTCCTACGAGCAGTACTTC
. TRBJ1-3 TRBV6-5 . CASSYSEGSGNTIYF TGTGCCAGCAGTTACTCGGAGGGCTCTGGAAACACCATATATTTT
TRBD2 TRBJ2-5 TRBV5-6 . CASSFGPGGQETQYF TGTGCCAGCAGCTTTGGGCCCGGGGGGCAAGAGACCCAGTACTTC
TRBD1 TRBJ1-3 TRBV4-3 . CASSQDWQGVSGNTIYF TGCGCCAGCAGCCAAGATTGGCAGGGGGTTTCGGGAAACACCATATATTTT
TRBD2 TRBJ2-2 TRBV10-2 . CASSDRLAGGGELFF TGCGCCAGCAGTGATCGGCTAGCGGGAGGAGGGGAGCTGTTTTTT
TRBD1 TRBJ2-5 TRBV7-2 . CASKKGGRSDETQYF TGTGCCAGCAAAAAAGGGGGCCGGAGCGACGAGACCCAGTACTTC
. TRBJ2-5 TRBV7-9 . CASIGGGAGVGEETQYF TGTGCCAGCATCGGAGGGGGGGCGGGAGTTGGGGAAGAGACCCAGTACTTC
. TRBJ2-5 TRBV28 . CASSTRVTQYF TGTGCCAGCAGCACTCGGGTGACCCAGTACTTC
TRBD1 TRBJ2-5 TRBV6-1 . CASRVTGGGQETQYF TGTGCCAGCAGGGTGACAGGGGGCGGTCAAGAGACCCAGTACTTC
. TRBJ2-5 TRBV5-1 . CASSLGGTQYF TGCGCCAGCAGCTTGGGAGGGACCCAGTACTTC
. TRBJ2-1 TRBV7-2 once CASSYWTNNEQFF TGTGCCAGCAGCTATTGGACTAACAATGAGCAGTTCTTC